This entry lists 15 T cell receptor beta chains sequenced from one sample in a study of naive and memory T cell subsets. Broader study findings: Especially in CD8 cells, naive repertoires contained a few larger clonotypes, possibly CD45RA-re-expressing memory cells.

Two oligonucleotides, mixed equimolar, formed the beta constant-region primer covering TRBC1 and TRBC2. The ligated cDNA underwent four PCR rounds using SP2 and nested alpha and beta constant-region primers. From the UMI-ligation and nested PCR reads, TCRdb called clonotypes with MiXCR, one entry per CDR3 protein. The top ten clones hold around 0.097% of a sample with around 160,000 distinct CDR3 sequences, approximately 24% of them seen once. For these receptors, no antigen is known. The sequenced sample consisted of naive CD4+ T cells from blood. The origin of the receptors is a human donor in good health.

A few counts support this clonotype. The V gene is TRBV28, the J gene TRBJ2-5, with 7 bases matching TRBD2. The germline gives CDR1 MDHEN, CDR2 SYDVKM. This CDR3 contains 15 residues. With 6 bases clipped from V and 5 bases from J, the junction kept 12 bases outside the gene matches. The CDR3 is CASSRSGGGAETQYF. CDR3 DNA sequence: TGTGCCAGCAGCCGTTCCGGGGGAGGGGCGGAGACCCAGTACTTC. The full variable domain, its missing parts supplied by reference TRBV28 and TRBJ2-5, is DVKVTQSSRYLVKRTGEKVFLECVQDMDHENMFWYRQDPGLGLRLIYFSYDVKMKEKGDIPEGYSVSREKKERFSLILESASTNQTSMYLCASSRSGGGAETQYFGPGTRLLVL.

This clonotype was seen a few times. The chain carries TRBV15 and TRBJ1-2; TRBD1 might be the D (6 bases). Germline V CDR1 and CDR2: LNHNV, YYDKDF (reference sequence). The CDR3 is 16 amino acids. The ends were cut back, 2 bases at V and 2 bases at J, with 15 bases in the middle. CDR3 in DNA: TGTGCCACCAGCAGAACCGGAGCGACAGGCAACTATGGCTACACCTTC. Residues: CATSRTGATGNYGYTF.

The CDR3 sequence: CSASTSPTGELFF. CDR3 DNA: TGCAGTGCTAGTACTAGCCCCACCGGGGAGCTGTTTTTT. V is TRBV20-1 and J is TRBJ2-2; perhaps TRBD2 as D (6 bases). The V and J ends lost 3 bases and 4 bases respectively, with 9 bases between them. The CDR3 contains 13 residues. Germline lookup yields CDR1 DFQATT and CDR2 SNEGSKA (reference sequence).

This clonotype was detected many times. This chain joins TRBV19 and TRBJ2-1; maybe TRBD2 (6 bases). Germline V gives CDR1 LNHDA, CDR2 SQIVND (reference sequence). The V end was cut by 7 bases, the J end by 0 bases, with 13 bases between. This CDR3 has 15 residues. CDR3 sequence (DNA): TGTGCCAGTAAACTAGGGACTTCCTCCTACAATGAGCAGTTCTTC. Protein product: CASKLGTSSYNEQFF.

This clonotype was detected only a few times. V gene TRBV20-1 combines with J gene TRBJ1-6, with D possibly being TRBD1 (6 bases). The CDR3 length is 16 residues. Germline CDR1 reads DFQATT; CDR2 reads SNEGSKA (reference sequence). Trimming cost V 0 bases and J 5 bases, with 14 bases left between them. The CDR3 here is CSARDMMGADNSPLHF. The CDR3 DNA is TGCAGTGCTAGAGATATGATGGGGGCTGATAATTCACCCCTCCACTTT.

This chain uses TRBV10-1 with TRBJ2-7; D gene unclear. CDR3 size: 15 residues. V lost 0 bases and J lost 5, with 14 bases in between. Germline values: CDR1 WNHNN, CDR2 SYGVQD (reference sequence). CDR3 region: CASSESSSDPHEQYF. DNA of the CDR3: TGCGCCAGCAGTGAGTCGAGTTCAGACCCCCACGAGCAGTACTTC.

The chain joins TRBV13 to TRBJ1-4; 7 bases map to TRBD1. The J segment lost 4 bases and the V segment lost 4 bases, leaving 3 bases of the junction unmatched. Germline V CDR1 and CDR2: PRHDT, FYEKMQ (reference sequence). This CDR3 has 14 amino acids. DNA for the CDR3: TGTGCCAGCAGCTCGGGACAGAGTAATGAAAAACTGTTTTTT. It codes for CASSSGQSNEKLFF. The full variable domain, its missing parts supplied by reference TRBV13 and TRBJ1-4, is AAGVIQSPRHLIKEKRETATLKCYPIPRHDTVYWYQQGPGQDPQFLISFYEKMQSDKGSIPDRFSAQQFSDYHSELNMSSLELGDSALYFCASSSGQSNEKLFFGSGTQLSVL.

The V and J genes are TRBV18 and TRBJ2-1, with 9 nucleotides matching TRBD2. Germline CDR1 KGHSH, CDR2 LQKENI. V dropped 1 base and J dropped 4; count of bases not matched to a gene: 5. The CDR3 is 16 amino acids. The CDR3 is CASSPRALAGYNEQFF. As DNA, the CDR3 is TGTGCCAGCTCACCACGGGCACTAGCGGGTTACAATGAGCAGTTCTTC.

This chain uses TRBV3-1 with TRBJ2-7; D is perhaps TRBD1 (5 bases). V shed 6 bases and J shed 3 bases, with 12 bases lying between them. In germline, CDR1 is LGHDT, CDR2 YNNKEL (reference sequence). The CDR3 runs to 13 residues. The CDR3: CASRRPDSYEQYF. For the CDR3, the DNA is TGTGCCAGCAGACGACCTGACAGCTACGAGCAGTACTTC.

This clonotype was observed a few times. This chain uses TRBV28 with TRBJ2-1, with D tentatively TRBD2 (6 bases). The CDR3 covers 12 residues. Trimming took off 5 bases at V and 10 bases at J, with 12 bases between the two ends. Germline values: CDR1 MDHEN, CDR2 SYDVKM. In nucleotides, the CDR3 is TGTGCCAGCAGTCCTCGGCGGGGCGAGCAGTTCTTC. This codes for CASSPRRGEQFF.

The chain employs TRBV3-1 and TRBJ2-3; D perhaps matches TRBD2 (5 bases). The CDR3 covers 15 residues. The V gene lost 2 bases and the J gene lost 3 bases, with 12 bases spanning the gap. Germline CDR1 is LGHDT and CDR2 is YNNKEL (reference sequence). This CDR3 is CASSQSSPGTDTQYF. DNA for the CDR3: TGTGCCAGCAGCCAATCCTCGCCGGGGACAGATACGCAGTATTTT.

This chain joins TRBV4-3 and TRBJ1-5; D is perhaps TRBD1 (6 bases). This CDR3 contains 15 residues. Germline CDR1 LGHNA, CDR2 YSLEER. V was clipped by 3 bases and J by 1 base, with 10 bases between them. In DNA form, the CDR3 reads TGCGCCAGCAGCCAGGGGCAGGGGAGCAATCAGCCCCAGCATTTT. It codes for CASSQGQGSNQPQHF.

Ten or more counts support this clonotype. The genes are TRBV29-1 and TRBJ2-7; the D is unclear. Per germline, CDR1 SQVTM and CDR2 ANQGSEA. This CDR3 has 12 amino acids. V gave up 4 bases and J gave up 2 bases, with 9 bases separating them. The DNA of the CDR3 is TGCAGCGTTGTCTGGGGTGCCTACGAGCAGTACTTC. Translating gives CSVVWGAYEQYF.

Comments on this clonotype: Being one base from a much bigger clone, this may be a read error. This chain links TRBV16 with TRBJ1-5; D remains unclear. The V end was cut by 2 bases, the J end by 0 bases, with 8 bases between. Germline V CDR1 and CDR2: KGHSY, FQNENV. The CDR3 runs 15 residues. CDR3 sequence (DNA): TGTGCCAGCAGCCAAGGAGAGAATAGCAATCAGCCCCAGCATTTT. It encodes CASSQGENSNQPQHF.

J is TRBJ2-7 and V is TRBV20-1, with D possibly matching TRBD2 (5 bases). This CDR3 is 13 amino acids long. In germline, CDR1 is DFQATT, CDR2 SNEGSKA (reference sequence). V was pared by 6 bases and J by 0 bases, with 12 bases between. CDR3 residues: CSAPTGNSYEQYF. Here the CDR3 DNA reads TGCAGTGCCCCGACGGGGAACTCCTACGAGCAGTACTTC.